The rows below give T cell receptor beta chains drawn from one sample of a study of control samples from healthy donors and cancer patients. The method was immunoSEQ multiplex PCR; TCRdb's version includes in-frame clones alone and lacks a portion of them. The data hold 90,000 or so clones, with approximately 84% observed a single time. The sequenced sample consisted of PBMCs. These receptor sequences come from a man in his 70s with lung cancer. CDR3s include the opening cysteine and the closing phenylalanine or tryptophan.

v_gene: TRBV18
j_gene: TRBJ1-4
CDR3aa: CASSLDSNEKLFF

v_gene: TRBV14
j_gene: TRBJ2-3
CDR3aa: CASSQEVRGRDTQYF

v_gene: TRBV6-1
j_gene: TRBJ1-5
CDR3aa: CASSEYVGNQPQHF

v_gene: TRBV4-3
j_gene: TRBJ2-3
CDR3aa: CASSLRTGADTQYF

v_gene: TRBV25-1
j_gene: TRBJ2-2
CDR3aa: CASSEWGQLSISTGELFF

v_gene: TRBV28
j_gene: TRBJ1-1
CDR3aa: CASYAAGQGTTEAFF

v_gene: TRBV7-6
j_gene: TRBJ2-3
CDR3aa: CASSSGGQGAADTQYF

v_gene: TRBV6-2/TRBV6-3
j_gene: TRBJ2-3
CDR3aa: CASSYSSRDYVAGTQYF

v_gene: TRBV6-2/TRBV6-3
j_gene: TRBJ1-6
CDR3aa: CASSLIQDSPLHF

v_gene: TRBV18
j_gene: TRBJ2-5
CDR3aa: CASSPRLAEMETQYF

v_gene: TRBV18
j_gene: TRBJ1-6
CDR3aa: CASSQPQGQYNSPLHF

v_gene: TRBV24-1
j_gene: TRBJ2-1
CDR3aa: CATSAFSVGASNEQFF

v_gene: TRBV20-1
j_gene: TRBJ1-1
CDR3aa: CSARGGTEAFF

v_gene: TRBV7-3
j_gene: TRBJ2-2
CDR3aa: CASSSWQGVTTGELFF

v_gene: TRBV12-5
j_gene: TRBJ1-2
CDR3aa: CASGLVFGDGYTF

v_gene: TRBV10-3
j_gene: TRBJ2-7
CDR3aa: CASTSDRAYEQYF

v_gene: TRBV27
j_gene: TRBJ2-5
CDR3aa: CASRMEGQGAGSGETQYF

v_gene: TRBV4-2
j_gene: TRBJ1-5
CDR3aa: CASSQGQGTQPQHF

v_gene: TRBV28
j_gene: TRBJ2-4
CDR3aa: CASTTGAGGFNNIQYF

v_gene: TRBV30
j_gene: TRBJ2-6
CDR3aa: CAWRGGSPSGANVLTF

v_gene: TRBV7-9
j_gene: TRBJ2-5
CDR3aa: CASSTGTRNEQETQYF

v_gene: TRBV7-3
j_gene: TRBJ1-2
CDR3aa: CASTLEGVKNYDYGYTF

v_gene: TRBV19
j_gene: TRBJ2-7
CDR3aa: CASSIAGQGTSEQYF

v_gene: TRBV4-1
j_gene: TRBJ1-1
CDR3aa: CASSHPRQATEAFF

v_gene: TRBV5-6
j_gene: TRBJ2-5
CDR3aa: CASSLGGFQETQYF

v_gene: TRBV11-2
j_gene: TRBJ2-3
CDR3aa: CASSLRPVRGRTDTQYF

v_gene: TRBV7-3
j_gene: TRBJ2-1
CDR3aa: CASSPRDFSSYNEQFF

v_gene: TRBV6-5
j_gene: TRBJ2-7
CDR3aa: CASRQGSYEQYF

v_gene: TRBV7-9
j_gene: TRBJ1-1
CDR3aa: CASSLVGGNTEAFF

v_gene: TRBV6-2/TRBV6-3
j_gene: TRBJ2-2
CDR3aa: CASSYSTSGAQNTGELFF

v_gene: TRBV5-1
j_gene: TRBJ2-4
CDR3aa: CASSLEGVNIQYF

v_gene: TRBV5-6
j_gene: TRBJ1-2
CDR3aa: CASSKQGANYGYTF

v_gene: TRBV11-2
j_gene: TRBJ1-1
CDR3aa: CASSLRGRGRDRGTEAFF

v_gene: TRBV5-6
j_gene: TRBJ1-3
CDR3aa: CASSFQGARGNTIYF

v_gene: TRBV5-6
j_gene: TRBJ1-2
CDR3aa: CASRSRVMTYYGYTF

v_gene: TRBV2
j_gene: TRBJ2-5
CDR3aa: CASQDSSTGETQYF

v_gene: TRBV6-5
j_gene: TRBJ2-3
CDR3aa: CASSFTGSSTDTQYF

v_gene: TRBV9
j_gene: TRBJ2-1
CDR3aa: CASSLLLGSYNEQFF

v_gene: TRBV12-5
j_gene: TRBJ1-1
CDR3aa: CASGLDTFTEAFF

v_gene: TRBV14
j_gene: TRBJ2-7
CDR3aa: CASSNRDGRDEQYF

v_gene: TRBV3-1/TRBV3-2
j_gene: TRBJ2-2
CDR3aa: CASSQALKSIGELFF

v_gene: TRBV9
j_gene: TRBJ1-2
CDR3aa: CASSPRLTANYGYTF

v_gene: TRBV11-2
j_gene: TRBJ2-2
CDR3aa: CASSYLVGGLRAGELFF

v_gene: TRBV7-2
j_gene: TRBJ2-7
CDR3aa: CASSLNRDKYEQYF

v_gene: TRBV7-2
j_gene: TRBJ2-3
CDR3aa: CASSSLRTDTQYF

v_gene: TRBV19
j_gene: TRBJ1-4
CDR3aa: CASTRTTGAADEKLFF

v_gene: TRBV27
j_gene: TRBJ2-1
CDR3aa: CASSLGGHYNEQFF

v_gene: TRBV19
j_gene: TRBJ1-4
CDR3aa: CASSNAGGRSNEKLFF

v_gene: TRBV19
j_gene: TRBJ2-3
CDR3aa: CASRGAGPLTDTQYF

v_gene: TRBV10-1
j_gene: TRBJ2-1
CDR3aa: CASSEYTSGAQQFF

v_gene: TRBV7-9
j_gene: TRBJ2-6
CDR3aa: CASSLKNDRVHSGANVLTF

v_gene: TRBV4-3
j_gene: TRBJ1-1
CDR3aa: CASSQVLGTGGRRGALNTEAFF

v_gene: TRBV5-1
j_gene: TRBJ2-2
CDR3aa: CASSWDRGRELFF

v_gene: TRBV19
j_gene: TRBJ2-7
CDR3aa: CASNTSGHSEGQYF

v_gene: TRBV7-6
j_gene: TRBJ2-3
CDR3aa: CASSRTSGGSTDTQYF